The sequence of this TCR beta chain was determined in a study of beta chain features in type 1 diabetes. Expressed TCRB transcripts got sequenced, as all isolated RNA was reverse transcribed. TCRdb's copy holds only in-frame clones and misses some; the assay was immunoSEQ multiplex PCR. This sample has about half a million clones, with 30% found just once. Germline CDR1 SGHTA, CDR2 FQGTGA. Trimming removed 5 bases at V and 3 bases at J, with 10 bases between. This CDR3 spans 13 amino acids. V is TRBV7-3 and J is TRBJ1-1, with D possibly TRBD1 on 6 matching bases. The source of this sequence is a man between 18 and 35 years old in good health. The material sequenced was naive CD4+ T cells from blood. The CDR3 DNA reads as TGTGCCAGCAGCATACAGGGAGACACTGAAGCTTTCTTT. This gives the protein CASSIQGDTEAFF.